This record concerns one T cell receptor (beta chain) sequence. The data derive from a study of control samples from healthy donors and cancer patients. Looked up from germline, CDR1 is MNHEY and CDR2 is SVGAGI. CDR3 size: 14 residues. Trimming cost V 1 base and J 2 bases; bases outside gene matches: 1. Assay: immunoSEQ multiplex PCR; the TCRdb copy retains only in-frame clones and omits some. In all, the sample yields about 200,000 clones. This sequence was found in a woman under 40 in good health. Material: blood. V gene TRBV6-5 combines with J gene TRBJ2-7; 8 bases map to TRBD2. The CDR3 protein is CASSYLTSAYEQYF. The CDR3 DNA reads as TGTGCCAGCAGTTACTTGACTAGCGCCTACGAGCAGTACTTC.